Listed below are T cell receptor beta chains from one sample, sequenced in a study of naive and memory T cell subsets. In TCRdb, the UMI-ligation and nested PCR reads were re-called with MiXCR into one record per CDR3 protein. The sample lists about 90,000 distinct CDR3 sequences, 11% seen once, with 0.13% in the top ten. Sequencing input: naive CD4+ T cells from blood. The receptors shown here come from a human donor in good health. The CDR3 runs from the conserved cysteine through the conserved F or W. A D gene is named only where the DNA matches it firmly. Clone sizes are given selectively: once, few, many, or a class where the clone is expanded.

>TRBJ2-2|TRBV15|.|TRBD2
TGTGCCACCAGCAGAGATCGGGGGGCTAGCGGGCCGAACACCGGGGAGCTGTTTTTT
CATSRDRGASGPNTGELFF
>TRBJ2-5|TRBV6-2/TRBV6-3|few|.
TGTGCCAGCACCCAAACCTACCCGCAAGAGACCCAGTACTTC
CASTQTYPQETQYF
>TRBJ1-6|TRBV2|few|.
TGTGCCACGCACCGGGACCCAGTGGTGGCCCTCCACTTT
CATHRDPVVALHF
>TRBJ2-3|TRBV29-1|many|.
TGCAGCGGGGGAATGGACAGTGCAGATACGCAGTATTTT
CSGGMDSADTQYF
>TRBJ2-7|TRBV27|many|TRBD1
TGTGCCAGCAGGAAACCGGGACAGGGTCTGAGGGAGCAGTACTTC
CASRKPGQGLREQYF
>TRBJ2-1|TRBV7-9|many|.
TGTGCCAGCAGCTTAGTGGCGGGTTTGTTCTTC
CASSLVAGLFF
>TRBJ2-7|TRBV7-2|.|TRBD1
TGTGCCAGCAGCCAGAGGACAGGGGCCTACGAGCAGTACTTC
CASSQRTGAYEQYF
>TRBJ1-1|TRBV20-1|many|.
TGCAGTGCCTGCCGAGACAGGCAGAACACTGAAGCTTTCTTT
CSACRDRQNTEAFF
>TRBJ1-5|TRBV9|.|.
TGTGCCAGCAGCGTAGATCCCGATTGGGATCAGCCCCAGCATTTT
CASSVDPDWDQPQHF
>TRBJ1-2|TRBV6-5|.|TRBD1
TGTGCCAGCAGTTCGAATTCGGGACAGGGTAAAAGGTACTATGGCTACACCTTC
CASSSNSGQGKRYYGYTF
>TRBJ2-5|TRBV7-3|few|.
TGTGCCAGCAGCTTTGGGGAGCGAGAGACCCAGTACTTC
CASSFGERETQYF
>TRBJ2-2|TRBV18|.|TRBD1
TGTGCCAGCTCAACAAAGACAGGGCCCGGGGAGCTGTTTTTT
CASSTKTGPGELFF
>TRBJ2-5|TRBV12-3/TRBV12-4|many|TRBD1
TGTGCCAGCAGCCAGAGACAGGGTGGAGAGACCCAGTACTTC
CASSQRQGGETQYF
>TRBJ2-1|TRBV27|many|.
TGTGCCAGCAGTGGGGGGAGCCCAAGCTCCTACAATGAGCAGTTCTTC
CASSGGSPSSYNEQFF
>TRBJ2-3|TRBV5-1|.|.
TGCGCCAGCAGCAGATTGGGCGGGGGGACAGAAGATACGCAGTATTTT
CASSRLGGGTEDTQYF
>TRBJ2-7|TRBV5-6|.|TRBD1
TGTGCCAGCAGCCATATGGACAGGGCAAGACCGCCCTACGAGCAGTACTTC
CASSHMDRARPPYEQYF
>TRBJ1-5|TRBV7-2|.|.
TGTGCCAGCAGCTTAACCGGCGGTTCGGATCAGCCCCAGCATTTT
CASSLTGGSDQPQHF
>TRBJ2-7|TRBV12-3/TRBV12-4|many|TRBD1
TGTGCCAGCAGTCCGCGGACAGGGTGGAACAACGAGCAGTACTTC
CASSPRTGWNNEQYF
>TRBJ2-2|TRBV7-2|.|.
TGTGCCAGCAGTTTCGTTGGGGAGCTGTTTTTT
CASSFVGELFF
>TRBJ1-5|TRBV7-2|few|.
TGTGCCAGCAGCTTATCCGAAAATCAGCCCCAGCATTTT
CASSLSENQPQHF
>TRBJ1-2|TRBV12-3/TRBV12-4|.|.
TGTGCCAGCAGTACAGGGCATGGCTACACCTTC
CASSTGHGYTF
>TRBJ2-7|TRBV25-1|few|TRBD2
TGTGCCAGCGGCAGGGCTAGCGGGGGTACCTACGAGCAGTACTTC
CASGRASGGTYEQYF
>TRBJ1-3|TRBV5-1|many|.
TGCGCCAGCAGCTTGGGAGCCCAGGGAAGTACTGGAAACACCATATATTTT
CASSLGAQGSTGNTIYF
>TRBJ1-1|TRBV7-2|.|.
TGTGCCAGCAGCTTAGAGGCGGGGGGCACTGAAGCTTTCTTT
CASSLEAGGTEAFF
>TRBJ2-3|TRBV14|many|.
TGTGCCAGCAGCATTGGACCGCTGGATACGCAGTATTTT
CASSIGPLDTQYF
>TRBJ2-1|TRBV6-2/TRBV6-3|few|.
TGTGCCAGCAGTTTTAGCAGGGGAGACGTGGGCAATGAGCAGTTCTTC
CASSFSRGDVGNEQFF
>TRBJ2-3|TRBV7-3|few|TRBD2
TGTGCCAGCAGCCCGATAACTCTAGCGGGAGGACCCGATACGCAGTATTTT
CASSPITLAGGPDTQYF
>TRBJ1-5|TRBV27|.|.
TGTGCCAGCAGTTTATCCCCCCGTCAGCCCCAGCATTTT
CASSLSPRQPQHF
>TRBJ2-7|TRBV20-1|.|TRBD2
TGCAGTGCTAGAGCCCGGACTAGCGGGATTTACGAGCAGTACTTC
CSARARTSGIYEQYF
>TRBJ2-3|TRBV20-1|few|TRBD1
TGCAGTGTTCCGGGACAGGGCCCAGATACGCAGTATTTT
CSVPGQGPDTQYF
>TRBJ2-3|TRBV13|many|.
TGTGCCAGCAGCCGTAGCACAGATACGCAGTATTTT
CASSRSTDTQYF
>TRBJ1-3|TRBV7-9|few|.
TGTGCCAGCAGCTTAGAGGGTCTTGGAAACACCATATATTTT
CASSLEGLGNTIYF
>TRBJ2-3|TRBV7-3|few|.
TGTGCCAGCAGCTTACGGGCTAGCACAGATACGCAGTATTTT
CASSLRASTDTQYF
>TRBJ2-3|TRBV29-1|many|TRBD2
TGCAGCGTTGAAGGCGGGGGGACCACAGATACGCAGTATTTT
CSVEGGGTTDTQYF
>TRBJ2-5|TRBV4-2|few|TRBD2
TGTGCCAGCAGCCAGCAAGAAAAGACTAGCGGTCAAGAGACCCAGTACTTC
CASSQQEKTSGQETQYF
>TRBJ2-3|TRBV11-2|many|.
TGTGCCAGCAGCCCCCAGCCTGCAGATACGCAGTATTTT
CASSPQPADTQYF
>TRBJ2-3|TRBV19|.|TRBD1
TGTGCCAGTAGTATAGATAGGACAGGGAACACAGATACGCAGTATTTT
CASSIDRTGNTDTQYF
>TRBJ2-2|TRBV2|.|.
TGTGCCAGCAAGCTCGGGGCAGGCTACACCGGGGAGCTGTTTTTT
CASKLGAGYTGELFF
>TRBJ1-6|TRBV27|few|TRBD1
TGTGCCAGCAGTTCCGGGACAGAAAATTCACCCCTCCACTTT
CASSSGTENSPLHF
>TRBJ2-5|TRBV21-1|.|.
TGTGCCAGCAGCACGACACTGCCCTTTAGAGCGCAGTACTTC
CASSTTLPFRAQYF
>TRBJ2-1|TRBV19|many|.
TGTGCCAGTAGGTCGCCGGGCGGCTCCTACAATGAGCAGTTCTTC
CASRSPGGSYNEQFF
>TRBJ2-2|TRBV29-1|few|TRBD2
TGCAGCGCGCTTACTAGCGTTCGCGGCGGGGAGCTGTTTTTT
CSALTSVRGGELFF